The text below deals with one T cell receptor (beta chain). What it recognizes is unknown. The source of the sample is a study of T cells in localized non-small cell lung cancer. The CDR3 runs to 13 residues. Trimming removed 0 bases from V and 0 bases from J, with 1 base in between. The germline V gene has CDR1 ENHRY and CDR2 SYGVKD. Findings and caveats of the study: Exceeding tumor, uninvolved adjacent lung had the highest T cell clonality.

Some clones are missing from TCRdb's copy, which holds only in-frame ones; the method was immunoSEQ multiplex PCR. The sample includes about 41,000 clones, about 88% of them seen just once. The chain joins TRBV10-3 to TRBJ2-3; no firm D call. This specimen consisted of peripheral blood, obtained before any cancer treatment. This TCR came from a woman aged 18-55 years with stage III lung adenocarcinoma. The CDR3 DNA reads as TGTGCCATCAGTGAGTCTAGCACAGATACGCAGTATTTT. This sequence encodes CAISESSTDTQYF.